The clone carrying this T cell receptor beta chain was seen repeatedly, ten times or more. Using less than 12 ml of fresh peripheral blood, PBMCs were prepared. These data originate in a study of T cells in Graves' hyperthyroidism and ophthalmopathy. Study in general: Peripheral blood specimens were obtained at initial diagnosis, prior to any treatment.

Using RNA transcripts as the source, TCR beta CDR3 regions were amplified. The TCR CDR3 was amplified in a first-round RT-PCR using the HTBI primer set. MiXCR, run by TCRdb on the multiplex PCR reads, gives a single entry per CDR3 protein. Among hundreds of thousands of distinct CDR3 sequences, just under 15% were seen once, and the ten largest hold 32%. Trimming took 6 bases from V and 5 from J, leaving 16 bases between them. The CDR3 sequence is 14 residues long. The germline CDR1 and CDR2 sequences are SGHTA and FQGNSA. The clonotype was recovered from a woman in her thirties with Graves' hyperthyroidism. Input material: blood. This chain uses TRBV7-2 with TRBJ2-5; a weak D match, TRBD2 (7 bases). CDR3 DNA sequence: TGTGCCAGCAGTCGCGGGGAGGGGGGGGAGACCCAGTACTTC. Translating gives CASSRGEGGETQYF.